The T cell receptor (beta chain) under discussion was sequenced for a study of PD-1 blockade in classical Hodgkin lymphoma. The V end lost 4 bases, the J end lost 1 base, and 16 bases lay between the germline ends. This CDR3 contains 16 residues. Germline CDR1 is MGHRA and CDR2 is YSYEKL. Sequencing used immunoSEQ multiplex PCR; TCRdb keeps in-frame clones, though not all of them. The table has approximately 19,000 clones, about 85% seen once. All patients relapsed after autologous stem cell transplantation, and brentuximab vedotin exposure varied. Broader study findings: Compared with healthy donors, newly diagnosed patients reportedly showed lower baseline TCR diversity. There was a significant rise in CD4+ TCR diversity by C4D1, with no such rise for CD8+. Prior therapy or disease activity may underlie the repertoire differences, whose causes remain undefined. Diversity similar to that of newly diagnosed patients was seen at baseline in complete responders.

About this clone itself: Antigen specificity is unknown.

This TCR derives from a human donor with classical Hodgkin lymphoma. The chain recombines TRBV4-1 with TRBJ1-1, with D perhaps matching TRBD1 (5 bases). The specimen comprised peripheral blood mononuclear cells (PBMCs), sampled before the second cycle of nivolumab. The CDR3 nucleotides read TGCGCCAGCAGCCTTTTCTCAACAGGTCAGAACACTGAAGCTTTCTTT. Protein: CASSLFSTGQNTEAFF.